These 3 T cell receptor beta chains were sequenced from one sample in a study of blood T cell repertoires in COVID-19. Clones were sequenced by immunoSEQ multiplex PCR, and TCRdb holds only the in-frame ones, with some missing. The sample gives around 140,000 clones, roughly 88% of which show up once; roughly a tenth is in the top ten. The sequenced sample consisted of peripheral blood. Receptors originate from a man in his sixties with active or convalescent COVID-19.

This chain uses TRBV28 with TRBJ1-2, with 8 bases aligning to TRBD1. The CDR3 has 14 residues. V lost 1 base and J lost 6; bases outside the gene matches: 4. The germline V gene encodes CDR1 MDHEN and CDR2 SYDVKM. The CDR3 region has the DNA TGTGCCAGCAGTTTATCGACAGGGGAGGATGGCTACACCTTC. Its translation: CASSLSTGEDGYTF.

As to this clone: Other DNA sequences in the same sample also yield this CDR3. The V call is TRBV28, the J call TRBJ2-7; 8 bases agree with TRBD2. The CDR3 contains 15 residues. Per germline, CDR1 MDHEN and CDR2 SYDVKM. V trimming: 4 bases; J trimming: 1 base; junction bases outside the gene matches: 6. CDR3 nucleotide sequence: TGTGCCAGCAGTTCACCGGGACTAGTATCCTACGAGCAGTACTTC. Translation gives CASSSPGLVSYEQYF.

The chain recombines TRBV28 with TRBJ1-5, with no clear D. V was pared by 2 bases and J by 4 bases, with 9 bases between. Germline CDR1 MDHEN, CDR2 SYDVKM. CDR3 length equals 14 residues. The CDR3 DNA sequence: TGTGCCAGCAGTTTAAGGAGAAATAATCAGCCCCAGCATTTT. It specifies CASSLRRNNQPQHF.